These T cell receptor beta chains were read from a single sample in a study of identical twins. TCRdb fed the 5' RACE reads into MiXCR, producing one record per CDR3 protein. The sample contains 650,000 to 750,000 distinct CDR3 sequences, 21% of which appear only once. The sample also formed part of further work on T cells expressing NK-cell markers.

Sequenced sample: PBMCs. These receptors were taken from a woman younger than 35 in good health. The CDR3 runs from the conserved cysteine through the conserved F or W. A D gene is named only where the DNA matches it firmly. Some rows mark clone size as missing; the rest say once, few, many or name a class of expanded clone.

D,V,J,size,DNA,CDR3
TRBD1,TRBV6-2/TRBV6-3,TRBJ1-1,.,TGTGCCAGCACCTTTACCGGGACAGGGACCACTGAAGCTTTCTTT,CASTFTGTGTTEAFF
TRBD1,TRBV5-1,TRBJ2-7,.,TGCGCCAGCAGACCAACAGGGGACCACGAGCAGTACTTC,CASRPTGDHEQYF
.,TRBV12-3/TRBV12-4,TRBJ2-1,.,TGTGCCAGCAGTTTAGAGGAACGGCTCAATGAGCAGTTCTTC,CASSLEERLNEQFF
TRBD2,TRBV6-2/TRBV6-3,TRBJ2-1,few,TGTGCCAGCAGTCCCCGGGAACTAGCGAGTCAGTTCTTC,CASSPRELASQFF
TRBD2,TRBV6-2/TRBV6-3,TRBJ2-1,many,TGTGCCAGCAGTTACAGGGCACTAGCGGGAGCTTACAATGAGCAGTTCTTC,CASSYRALAGAYNEQFF
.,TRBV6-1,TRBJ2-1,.,TGTGCCAGCAATCCGATGGGGGTGAGGAATGAGCAGTTCTTC,CASNPMGVRNEQFF
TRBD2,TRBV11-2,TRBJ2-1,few,TGTGCCAGCAGCTTAGATTGGCCAGCGGGGGGATACAATGAGCAGTTCTTC,CASSLDWPAGGYNEQFF
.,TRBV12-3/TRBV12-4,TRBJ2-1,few,TGTGCCAGCAGTTGGGCTAACCGGCTTGGGGAGCAGTTCTTC,CASSWANRLGEQFF
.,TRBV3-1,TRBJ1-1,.,TGTGCCAGCAGTCTAAGGACAGCAGATGAAGCTTTCTTT,CASSLRTADEAFF
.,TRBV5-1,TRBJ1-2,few,TGCGCCAGCAGTGAGACGTTGGGGTTACATGGCTACACCTTC,CASSETLGLHGYTF
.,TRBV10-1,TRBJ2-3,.,TGCGCCAGCAGTGAGTCGACCGATCCAGTCGGAGTTACGCAGTATTTT,CASSESTDPVGVTQYF
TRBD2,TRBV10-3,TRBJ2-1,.,TGTGCCATCAGTGACGCGCTAGCGGGCAATGAGCAGTTCTTC,CAISDALAGNEQFF
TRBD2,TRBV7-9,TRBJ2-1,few,TGTGCCAGCAGCCTCGGGACTAGCTTCTACAATGAGCAGTTCTTC,CASSLGTSFYNEQFF
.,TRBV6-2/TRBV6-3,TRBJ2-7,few,TGTGCCAGCAGTTACTCGCTACGGACAGCCTACGAGCAGTACTTC,CASSYSLRTAYEQYF
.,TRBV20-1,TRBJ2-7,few,TGCAGTGCTAGAAAGGGGATTGGGATCGAGCAGTACTTC,CSARKGIGIEQYF
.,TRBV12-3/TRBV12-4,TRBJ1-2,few,TGTGCCAGCAGTTTAGGGCATGGGGATGGCTACACCTTC,CASSLGHGDGYTF
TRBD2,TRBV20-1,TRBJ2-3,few,TGCAGTGCTGGTACCGGGACTAGCGACACAGATACGCAGTATTTT,CSAGTGTSDTDTQYF
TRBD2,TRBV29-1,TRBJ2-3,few,TGCAGCGTCGCCGGACTAGGGAGCACAGATACGCAGTATTTT,CSVAGLGSTDTQYF
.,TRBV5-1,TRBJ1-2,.,TGCGCCAGCAGCCTGCAGTCTTCTAACTATGGCTACACCTTC,CASSLQSSNYGYTF
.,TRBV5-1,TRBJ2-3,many,TGCGCCAGCAGCTTGTACCGGGACTTGGGTACAGATACGCAGTATTTT,CASSLYRDLGTDTQYF
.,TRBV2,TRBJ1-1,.,TGTGCCAGCAGTGGAATGGAGGCGGCGGGATTTGGAGCTTTCTTT,CASSGMEAAGFGAFF
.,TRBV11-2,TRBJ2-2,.,TGTGCCAGCAGCCCCGGGACTTTTGGGGAGCTGTTTTTT,CASSPGTFGELFF
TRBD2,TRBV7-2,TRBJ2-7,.,TGTGCCAGCAGCAGAGGGCGGGAGCGGACGGGGGAGCAGTACTTC,CASSRGRERTGEQYF
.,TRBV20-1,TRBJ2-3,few,TGCAGTGCTAGAGAGGCTACTTGGACGACGCAGTATTTT,CSAREATWTTQYF
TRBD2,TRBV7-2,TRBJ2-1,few,TGTGCCAGCAGCTTTGGGACTACCTACAATGAGCAGTTCTTC,CASSFGTTYNEQFF
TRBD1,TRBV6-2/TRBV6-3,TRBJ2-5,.,TGTGCCAGCTCCGGGACAGGGGGCGCGACCCAGTACTTC,CASSGTGGATQYF
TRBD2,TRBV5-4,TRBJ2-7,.,TGTGCCAGCAGCAATAGCGGGAGGGGCTCCTACGAGCAGTACTTC,CASSNSGRGSYEQYF
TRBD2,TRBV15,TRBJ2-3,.,TGTGCCACCAGCAGAGATGGGGCTAGCGGGAGGTCGGATACGCAGTATTTT,CATSRDGASGRSDTQYF
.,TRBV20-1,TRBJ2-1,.,TGCAGTGCTAGACCCTGGGGACATCGTGCCGACAATGAGCAGTTCTTC,CSARPWGHRADNEQFF
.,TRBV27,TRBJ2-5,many,TGTGCCAGCAGTTTATCCCCCGGAAGAGAGACCCAGTACTTC,CASSLSPGRETQYF
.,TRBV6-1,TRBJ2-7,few,TGTGCCAGCATCCCCTCGGCAGGATACTACGAGCAGTACTTC,CASIPSAGYYEQYF
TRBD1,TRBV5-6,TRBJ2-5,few,TGTGCCAGCAGCTTGGCCCTAGGGACAGGGGAAGAGACCCAGTACTTC,CASSLALGTGEETQYF
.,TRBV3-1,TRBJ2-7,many,TGTGCCAGCAGCCGGTCGACAGTTTATATCTACGAGCAGTACTTC,CASSRSTVYIYEQYF
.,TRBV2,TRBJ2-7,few,TGTGCCAGCAGGTACGGCAGTATCTACGAGCAGTACTTC,CASRYGSIYEQYF
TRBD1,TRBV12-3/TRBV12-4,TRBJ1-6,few,TGTGCCAGCAGCCTGGGACAGGGGGCTCGTAATTCACCCCTCCACTTT,CASSLGQGARNSPLHF
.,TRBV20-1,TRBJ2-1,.,TGCAGCGGTGGCGGGGTTCAGGGCCGGTACAATGAGCAGTTCTTC,CSGGGVQGRYNEQFF
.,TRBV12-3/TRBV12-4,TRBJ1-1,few,TGTGCCAGCAGTCCAAGACTGACTCTCCCTGAAGCTTTCTTT,CASSPRLTLPEAFF
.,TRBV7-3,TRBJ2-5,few,TGTGCCAGCAGCTCAGGACGGGACGGACGATACCAAGAGACCCAGTACTTC,CASSSGRDGRYQETQYF
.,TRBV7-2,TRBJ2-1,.,TGTGCCAGCAGCTTATCAACGACAGAGAATGAGCAGTTCTTC,CASSLSTTENEQFF
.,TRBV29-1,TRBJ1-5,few,TGCAGCGTTGGGTCAGGGTTTAGCAATCAGCCCCAGCATTTT,CSVGSGFSNQPQHF
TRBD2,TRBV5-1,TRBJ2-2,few,TGCGCCAGCAGCCTAGCGCTAGCGGGACCCGGGGAGCTGTTTTTT,CASSLALAGPGELFF
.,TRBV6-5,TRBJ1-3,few,TGTGCCAGCAGTTACCGTCATACAGGGCGGATTGGAAACACCATATATTTT,CASSYRHTGRIGNTIYF
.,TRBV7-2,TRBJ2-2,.,TGTGCCAGCAGCTTAGATATGAGCTACGGGGAGCTGTTTTTT,CASSLDMSYGELFF
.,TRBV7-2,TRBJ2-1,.,TGTGCCAGCAGCTTAGAGCCGCCGAATGAGCAGTTCTTC,CASSLEPPNEQFF
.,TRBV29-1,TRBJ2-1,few,TGCAGCGGGGGGCGGGACTACAATGAGCAGTTCTTC,CSGGRDYNEQFF
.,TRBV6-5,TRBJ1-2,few,TGTGCCAGCAGTTACTCTACGTCGGGCCCCTATGGCTACACCTTC,CASSYSTSGPYGYTF
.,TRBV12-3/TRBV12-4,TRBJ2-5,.,TGTGCCAGCAGTGCCCAAGGAGAGACCCAGTACTTC,CASSAQGETQYF
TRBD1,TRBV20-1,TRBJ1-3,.,TGCAGTGCAGGGGGCGGGACAGGTCTCAACACCATATATTTT,CSAGGGTGLNTIYF
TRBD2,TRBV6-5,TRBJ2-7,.,TGTGCCAGCAGTTACGCTAGCGGGGGGACCGGGGAGCAGTACTTC,CASSYASGGTGEQYF
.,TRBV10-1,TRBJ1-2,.,TGCGCCAGCAGTGATGAGGGCTATGGCTACACCTTC,CASSDEGYGYTF
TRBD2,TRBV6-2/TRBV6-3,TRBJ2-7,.,TGTGCCAGCAGCCCGGGGACTAGCAACTACGAGCAGTACTTC,CASSPGTSNYEQYF
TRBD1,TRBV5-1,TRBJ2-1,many,TGCGCCAGCAGCTTACAGGGGGTTGAGCAGTTCTTC,CASSLQGVEQFF
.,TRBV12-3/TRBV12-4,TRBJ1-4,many,TGTGCCAGCAGTTTAAGGTTTAAGAGGACATTTGGAGGGGAAAAACTGTTTTTT,CASSLRFKRTFGGEKLFF
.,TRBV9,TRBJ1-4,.,TGTGCCAGCAGCGTAGGCCAGGGGAGTGAAAAACTGTTTTTT,CASSVGQGSEKLFF
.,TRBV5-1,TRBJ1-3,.,TGCGCCAGCAGCTTGAGTGGTGCTGGAAACACCATATATTTT,CASSLSGAGNTIYF
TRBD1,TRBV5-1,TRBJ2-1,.,TGCGCCAGCAGCTCCCGGACAGGGAACTACAATGAGCAGTTCTTC,CASSSRTGNYNEQFF
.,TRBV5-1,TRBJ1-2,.,TGCGCCAGCAGCTTGGACAGCGGATATGGCTACACCTTC,CASSLDSGYGYTF
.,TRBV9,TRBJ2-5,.,TGTGCCAGCAGCGAAGAATGGGAAAAAGAGACCCAGTACTTC,CASSEEWEKETQYF
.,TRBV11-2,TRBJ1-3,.,TGTGCCAGCAGCTTGGCAGGTCCGTCGAACACCATATATTTT,CASSLAGPSNTIYF